The 6 T cell receptor beta chains listed next were all sequenced from one sample in a study of blood T cells in healthy people across ages. Using a J-beta primer mix together with a sample-barcoded 5' primer, a second PCR was run for 7 to 11 cycles. TCRdb ran MiXCR on the 5' RACE reads and lists one entry per CDR3 protein. The table includes some 930,000 distinct CDR3 sequences, approximately 32% detected once. This same sample was also taken into another study, of T cells of mothers and their children.

The sample taken for sequencing was blood. These receptors were collected from a woman in her thirties or forties in good health.

Comments on this clonotype: Mismatch with germline at one junction end may stem from a read error. The rearrangement links TRBV10-3 to TRBJ1-1; TRBD1 matches at 9 bases. Germline CDR1 is ENHRY and CDR2 is SYGVKD. The CDR3 length is 16 residues. CDR3 in amino acids: CAVSGNRGRRVAEAFF. CDR3 in DNA: TGTGCCGTCAGTGGAAACAGGGGGCGCAGAGTTGCTGAAGCTTTCTTT.

This clonotype showed up just a few times. The chain links TRBV4-1 to TRBJ2-5; maybe TRBD2 (5 bases). Between the trimmed V and J ends, which lost 4 bases and 11 bases, there was a span of 23 bases. The CDR3 sequence is 15 residues long. Germline-derived CDR1 and CDR2 are MGHRA and YSYEKL. The CDR3: CASSLSPGESNEQYF. The CDR3 region has the DNA TGCGCCAGCAGCCTATCCCCTGGGGAGTCCAATGAGCAGTACTTC.

To note about this clonotype: An end of the junction does not agree with germline; a read error may underlie this. The chain joins TRBV6-5 to TRBJ1-6; D is uncertain. CDR1 is MNHEY and CDR2 is SVGAGI in the germline V gene. The CDR3 length is 16 residues. CDR3 sequence: CASSFGRTRANSPRHF. CDR3 nucleotide sequence: TGTGCCAGCAGTTTCGGGAGAACGAGGGCCAATTCACCCCGCCACTTT.

This clonotype was seen more than once but under ten times. The rearrangement uses TRBV10-3 and TRBJ2-3; no clear D gene. Trimming removed 0 bases from V and 2 bases from J, with 9 bases in between. The CDR3 has 15 amino acids. The germline CDR1 and CDR2 sequences are ENHRY and SYGVKD. CDR3 amino acids: CAISESAVSTDTQYF. CDR3 nucleotides: TGTGCCATCAGTGAGTCGGCAGTCTCCACAGATACGCAGTATTTT.

The table lists this clonotype with many counts. The V call is TRBV12-5, the J call TRBJ1-1; D not certain. Germline values: CDR1 LGHNT, CDR2 FRNRAP. The CDR3 runs 12 residues. The germline V and J ends were trimmed by 6 bases and 2 bases, with 7 bases remaining between them. CDR3 loop: CASGPGNTEAFF. For the CDR3, the DNA is TGTGCTAGTGGACCAGGAAACACTGAAGCTTTCTTT.

This clonotype has ten or more counts. The V call is TRBV18, the J call TRBJ1-1; tentatively, D is TRBD1 (6 bases). Between the trimmed V and J ends, which lost 4 bases and 4 bases, there was a span of 16 bases. CDR3 length: 15 residues. Germline assignment: CDR1 KGHSH and CDR2 LQKENI. The CDR3 loop is CASSRWAGESTEAFF. The CDR3 region has the DNA TGTGCCAGCTCACGGTGGGCAGGGGAGTCCACTGAAGCTTTCTTT.